This entry concerns a single TCR beta chain. Measured with immunoSEQ multiplex PCR; TCRdb has only the in-frame clones, and not every one. The data hold 2 million to 2.5 million clones, with 90% to 95% observed a single time. From germline, CDR1 is LNHNV and CDR2 YYDKDF (reference sequence). Germline trimming cut 3 bases from V and 7 bases from J; bases unmatched to any gene: 16. This CDR3 is 18 amino acids long. The sample comes from a study of shared clonotypes between healthy human individuals. This clonotype originated in a man between 18 and 35 years old in good health. Some clones in this sample may be carry-over from other donors' samples. The sequenced material came from naive CD4+ T cells from PBMCs. Subset in this sample: CD45RA+ positively selected. This sequence joins TRBV15 and TRBJ2-1, with 9 bases lining up with TRBD2. As DNA, the CDR3 is TGTGCCACCAGCAGGGGTTTTCCGGGCGGGAGGGCCGAAAATGAGCAGTTCTTC. Translated, it gives CATSRGFPGGRAENEQFF.